These 3 T cell receptor beta chains share one sample of origin, sequenced in a study of T cells after yellow fever vaccination. TCRdb passed the 5' RACE reads through MiXCR, listing each CDR3 protein once. Of 150,000 or so distinct CDR3 sequences detected, about 7% appear once; the ten largest clones hold under 3%. Sequences were derived from CD4+ T cells sorted from PBMCs, sampled 4 to 5 days after the first yellow fever vaccination. These receptors all stem from a man between 18 and 35 years old who received the YFV17D yellow fever vaccine.

This clonotype has more than one count but fewer than ten. This rearrangement joins TRBV5-6 to TRBJ1-1; D gene uncertain. Germline V gene lookup returns CDR1 SGHDT and CDR2 YYEEEE. The CDR3 covers 14 residues. V was shortened by 0 bases and J by 7 bases, with 13 bases between the two germline ends. The CDR3 DNA sequence: TGTGCCAGCAGCTTGGGAGAGTGGGGAGGTGAAGCTTTCTTT. Encoded protein: CASSLGEWGGEAFF. Full variable domain (remainder filled in from reference TRBV5-6 and TRBJ1-1): DAGVTQSPTHLIKTRGQQVTLRCSPKSGHDTVSWYQQALGQGPQFIFQYYEEEERQRGNFPDRFSGHQFPNYSSELNVNALLLGDSALYLCASSLGEWGGEAFFGQGTRLTVV.

Ten or more counts support this clonotype. The chain couples TRBV20-1 to TRBJ2-3, with no clear D. The CDR3 runs to 13 residues. V lost 1 base and J lost 5, with 10 bases in between. Germline-derived CDR1 and CDR2 are DFQATT and SNEGSKA (reference sequence). In nucleotides, the CDR3 is TGCAGTGCTAGAGTCCCGGGCGGAGATACGCAGTATTTT. This gives the protein CSARVPGGDTQYF.

J is TRBJ2-2 and V is TRBV7-2; 8 nucleotides match TRBD2. Losses at the gene ends were 6 bases for V and 4 bases for J; bases not matched to a gene: 7. The CDR3 spans 15 residues. Germline V gives CDR1 SGHTA, CDR2 FQGNSA. The CDR3 DNA reads as TGTGCCAGCAGATTTCCGGGACTAGGCACCGGGGAGCTGTTTTTT. Encoded protein: CASRFPGLGTGELFF.